Listed below are T cell receptor beta chains from one sample, sequenced in a study of blood T cell dynamics during melanoma immunotherapy. TCRdb's copy holds only in-frame clones and misses some; the assay was immunoSEQ multiplex PCR. The sample records about 9,600 clones, about 88% being singletons. This specimen was blood, taken from a patient treated with checkpoint blockade. The receptors were gathered from a human donor with melanoma. The CDR3 runs from the conserved cysteine through the conserved F or W. D genes are given only for firm matches. Where a row states a size, it is once, few, many or the class of an expanded clone; other rows omit it.

NA,once,TRBV5-8,TRBJ2-5,CASTLGGARTTKETQYF,TGTGCCAGCACCCTGGGGGGGGCTCGCACCACCAAAGAGACCCAGTACTTC
NA,NA,TRBV2,TRBJ2-7,CATQGPSSYEQYF,TGTGCCACCCAGGGTCCAAGCTCCTACGAGCAGTACTTC
NA,NA,TRBV7-2,TRBJ2-7,CASSSTPSSYEQYF,TGTGCCAGCAGCTCCACCCCGAGCTCCTACGAGCAGTACTTC
NA,few,TRBV11-2,TRBJ2-2,CASSLEHPGELFF,TGTGCCAGCAGCTTAGAGCACCCCGGGGAGCTGTTTTTT
NA,NA,TRBV11-2,TRBJ2-7,CASSFSAGSYEQYF,TGTGCCAGCAGCTTCTCGGCGGGGTCCTACGAGCAGTACTTC
NA,NA,TRBV19,TRBJ1-1,CASSMGRTALNTEAFF,TGTGCCAGTAGTATGGGGCGGACAGCCCTGAACACTGAAGCTTTCTTT
TRBD1,NA,TRBV4-2,TRBJ1-4,CASSQSSGTVEKLFF,TGTGCCAGCAGCCAAAGCTCGGGGACAGTGGAAAAACTGTTTTTT
NA,NA,TRBV18,TRBJ1-1,CASSYGTVNTEAFF,TGTGCCAGCTCTTACGGGACCGTGAACACTGAAGCTTTCTTT
TRBD1,NA,TRBV2,TRBJ2-7,CASRRGQGINYEQYF,TGTGCCAGTAGAAGGGGACAGGGGATAAACTACGAGCAGTACTTC
NA,NA,TRBV4-2,TRBJ2-7,CASSQVGGQDEQYF,TGTGCCAGCAGCCAAGTGGGGGGCCAGGACGAGCAGTACTTC
NA,NA,TRBV19,TRBJ1-3,CASSITGALSGNTIYF,TGTGCCAGTAGTATCACCGGGGCCCTCTCTGGAAACACCATATATTTT
NA,NA,TRBV19,TRBJ2-4,CASSIQGYKNIQYF,TGTGCCAGTAGTATACAGGGGTACAAAAACATTCAGTACTTC
NA,NA,TRBV30,TRBJ2-7,CAWTRQVPYEQYF,TGTGCCTGGACACGACAGGTCCCCTACGAGCAGTACTTC
TRBD1,NA,TRBV4-2,TRBJ1-1,CASSLGQGGRTEAFF,TGTGCCAGCAGCCTCGGACAGGGAGGAAGGACTGAAGCTTTCTTT
TRBD1,NA,TRBV19,TRBJ2-1,CASSPRQGGYNEQFF,TGTGCCAGTAGCCCCAGACAGGGTGGCTACAATGAGCAGTTCTTC
NA,NA,TRBV5-1,TRBJ2-5,CASSGSGTVMLETQYF,TGCGCCAGCAGCGGGTCCGGGACGGTGATGTTGGAGACCCAGTACTTC
TRBD2,NA,TRBV5-1,TRBJ2-7,CASSWGEGRGYEQYF,TGCGCCAGCAGCTGGGGGGAGGGCCGCGGTTACGAGCAGTACTTC
TRBD2,once,TRBV19,TRBJ2-7,CASVSGDIPYEQYF,TGTGCCTCCGTAAGCGGGGATATTCCCTACGAGCAGTACTTC
NA,NA,TRBV5-1,TRBJ1-1,CASSLGDGNTEAFF,TGCGCCAGCAGCTTGGGGGATGGGAACACTGAAGCTTTCTTT
NA,NA,TRBV7-2,TRBJ2-5,CASSRDPSEAQYF,TGTGCCAGCAGTCGGGACCCCTCGGAGGCCCAGTACTTC
NA,NA,TRBV18,TRBJ1-4,CASSPSTGYNEKLFF,TGTGCCAGCTCACCCTCGACAGGCTATAATGAAAAACTGTTTTTT